This T cell receptor beta chain emerged from a study of control samples from healthy donors and cancer patients. Looked up from germline, CDR1 is KGHDR and CDR2 is SFDVKD. This CDR3 spans 16 amino acids. The germline V and J ends were trimmed by 6 bases and 8 bases, with 24 bases remaining between them. This clone was seen more than once but under ten times. Libraries were prepared by immunoSEQ multiplex PCR; TCRdb keeps only in-frame clonotypes and omits some of them. The sample shows 100,000 to 150,000 clones, roughly 84% of them seen only once. The material sequenced was blood. The chain is built from TRBV24-1 and TRBJ1-2; D possibly corresponds to TRBD1 (6 bases). The receptor was isolated from a man aged 40-49 years in good health. The CDR3 protein is CATSSKSRGLLGGYTF. The CDR3 coding sequence is TGTGCCACCAGTTCGAAAAGCAGGGGACTTCTGGGAGGCTACACCTTC.